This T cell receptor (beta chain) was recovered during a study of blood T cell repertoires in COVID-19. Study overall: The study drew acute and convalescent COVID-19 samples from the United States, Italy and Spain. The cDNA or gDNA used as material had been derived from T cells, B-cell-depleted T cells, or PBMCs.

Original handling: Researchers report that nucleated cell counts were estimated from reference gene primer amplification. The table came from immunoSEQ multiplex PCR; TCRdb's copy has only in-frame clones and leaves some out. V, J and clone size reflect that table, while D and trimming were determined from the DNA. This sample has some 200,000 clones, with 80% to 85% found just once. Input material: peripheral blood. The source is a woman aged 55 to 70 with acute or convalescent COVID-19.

The CDR3 bases are TGTGCCAGCAGTTTATTTACCCAGGGGGCAAGCAATCAGCCCCAGCATTTT. Residues: CASSLFTQGASNQPQHF. This chain uses TRBV28 with TRBJ1-5; 8 nucleotides align to TRBD1. V shed 1 base, J shed 1 base, and the junction held 6 bases outside the gene matches. The CDR3 extends over 17 amino acids. Germline loops: CDR1 MDHEN, CDR2 SYDVKM.